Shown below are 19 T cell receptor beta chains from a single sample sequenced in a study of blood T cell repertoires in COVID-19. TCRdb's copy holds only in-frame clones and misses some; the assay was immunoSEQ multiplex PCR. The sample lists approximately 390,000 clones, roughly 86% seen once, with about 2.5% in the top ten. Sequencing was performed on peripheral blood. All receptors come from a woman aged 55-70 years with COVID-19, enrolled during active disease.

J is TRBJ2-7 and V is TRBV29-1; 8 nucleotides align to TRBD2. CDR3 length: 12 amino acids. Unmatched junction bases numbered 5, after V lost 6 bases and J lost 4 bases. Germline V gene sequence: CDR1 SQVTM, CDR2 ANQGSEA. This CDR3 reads CSVRGGLYEQYF. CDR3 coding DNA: TGCAGCGTCCGGGGGGGCTTGTACGAGCAGTACTTC.

In nucleotides, the CDR3 is TGCAGCGTCGAGACGTACCGGACAGGATTCTCCTACGAGCAGTACTTC. Its translation: CSVETYRTGFSYEQYF. The chain recombines TRBV29-1 with TRBJ2-7; 7 bases are a match to TRBD1. V lost 6 bases and J lost 0; bases outside the gene matches: 14. Germline values: CDR1 SQVTM, CDR2 ANQGSEA. The CDR3 is 16 residues long.

CDR3 sequence: CASSFSSGGYTGELFF. The CDR3 DNA reads as TGTGCCAGCAGCTTCTCTAGCGGGGGCTACACCGGGGAGCTGTTTTTT. V usage is TRBV7-3 and J usage is TRBJ2-2, with TRBD2 matching 10 bases. CDR3 length: 16 residues. Trimming cost V 3 bases and J 3 bases; bases outside gene matches: 4. Per germline, CDR1 SGHTA and CDR2 FQGTGA.

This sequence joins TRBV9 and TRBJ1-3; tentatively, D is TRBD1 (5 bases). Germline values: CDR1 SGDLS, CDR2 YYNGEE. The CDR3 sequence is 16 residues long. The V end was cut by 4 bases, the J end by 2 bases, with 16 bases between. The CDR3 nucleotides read TGTGCCAGCAGCTCCCTCCCCGCGGGGCCTGGAAACACCATATATTTT. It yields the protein CASSSLPAGPGNTIYF.

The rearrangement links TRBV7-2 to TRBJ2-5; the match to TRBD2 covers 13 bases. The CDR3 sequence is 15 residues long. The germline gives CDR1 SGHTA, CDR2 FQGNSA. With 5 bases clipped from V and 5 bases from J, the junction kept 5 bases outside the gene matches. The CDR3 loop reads CASSTSGGAGETQYF. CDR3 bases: TGTGCCAGCAGCACTAGCGGGGGGGCCGGGGAGACCCAGTACTTC.

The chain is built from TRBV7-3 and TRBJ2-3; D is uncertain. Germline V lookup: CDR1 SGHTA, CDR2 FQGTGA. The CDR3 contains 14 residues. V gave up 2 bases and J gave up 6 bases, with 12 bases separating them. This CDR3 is CASSLAGSPDTQYF. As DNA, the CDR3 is TGTGCCAGCAGCTTAGCCGGGTCCCCCGATACGCAGTATTTT. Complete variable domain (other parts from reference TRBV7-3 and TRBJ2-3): GAGVSQTPSNKVTEKGKYVELRCDPISGHTALYWYRQSLGQGPEFLIYFQGTGAADDSGLPNDRFFAVRPEGSVSTLKIQRTERGDSAVYLCASSLAGSPDTQYFGPGTRLTVL.

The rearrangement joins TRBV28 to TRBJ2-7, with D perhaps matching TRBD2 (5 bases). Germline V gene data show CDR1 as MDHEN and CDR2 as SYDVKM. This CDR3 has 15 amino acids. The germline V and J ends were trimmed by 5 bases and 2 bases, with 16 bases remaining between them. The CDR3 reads CASSRGVGTTYEQYF. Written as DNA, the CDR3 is TGTGCCAGCAGTCGGGGAGTGGGCACCACCTACGAGCAGTACTTC.

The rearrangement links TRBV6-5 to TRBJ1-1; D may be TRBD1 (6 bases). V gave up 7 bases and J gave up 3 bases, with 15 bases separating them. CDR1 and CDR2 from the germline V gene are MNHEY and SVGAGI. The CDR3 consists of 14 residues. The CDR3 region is CASNTRGGYTEAFF. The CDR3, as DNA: TGTGCCAGCAATACACGAGGGGGTTACACTGAAGCTTTCTTT.

The CDR3: CASSLGDSSYEQYF. CDR3 DNA sequence: TGTGCCAGCAGCTTAGGGGACAGCTCCTACGAGCAGTACTTC. V gene TRBV11-1 combines with J gene TRBJ2-7; 7 bases are shared with TRBD1. Trimming at V came to 1 base and at J to 0 bases, leaving 0 bases not matched to a gene. CDR3 size: 14 residues. Germline V gene data show CDR1 as SGHAT and CDR2 as FQDESV (reference sequence). Full variable domain (missing parts from reference TRBV11-1 and TRBJ2-7): EAEVAQSPRYKITEKSQAVAFWCDPISGHATLYWYRQILGQGPELLVQFQDESVVDDSQLPKDRFSAERLKGVDSTLKIQPAELGDSAMYLCASSLGDSSYEQYFGPGTRLTVT.

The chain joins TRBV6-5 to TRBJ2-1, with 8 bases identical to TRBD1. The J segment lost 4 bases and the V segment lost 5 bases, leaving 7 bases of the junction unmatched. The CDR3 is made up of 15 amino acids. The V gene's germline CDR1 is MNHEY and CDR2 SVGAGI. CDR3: CASSTDRGRYNEQFF. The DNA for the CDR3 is TGTGCCAGCAGTACAGACAGGGGCAGGTACAATGAGCAGTTCTTC.

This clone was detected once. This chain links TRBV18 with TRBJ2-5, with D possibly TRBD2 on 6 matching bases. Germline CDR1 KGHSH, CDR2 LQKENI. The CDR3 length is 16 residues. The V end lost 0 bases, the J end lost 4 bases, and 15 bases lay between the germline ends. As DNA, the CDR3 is TGTGCCAGCTCACCACCGGGAGGAGGGCAGGGAGAGACCCAGTACTTC. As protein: CASSPPGGGQGETQYF. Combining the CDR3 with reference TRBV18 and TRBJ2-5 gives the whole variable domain NAGVMQNPRHLVRRRGQEARLRCSPMKGHSHVYWYRQLPEEGLKFMVYLQKENIIDESGMPKERFSAEFPKEGPSILRIQQVVRGDSAAYFCASSPPGGGQGETQYFGPGTRLLVL.

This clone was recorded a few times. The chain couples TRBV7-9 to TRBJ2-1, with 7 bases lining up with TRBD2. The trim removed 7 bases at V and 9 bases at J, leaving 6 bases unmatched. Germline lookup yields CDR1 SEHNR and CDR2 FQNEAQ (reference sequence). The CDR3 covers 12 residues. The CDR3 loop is CASTELAIEQFF. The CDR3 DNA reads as TGTGCCAGCACGGAACTAGCGATTGAGCAGTTCTTC. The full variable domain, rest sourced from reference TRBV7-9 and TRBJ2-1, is DTGVSQNPRHKITKRGQNVTFRCDPISEHNRLYWYRQTLGQGPEFLTYFQNEAQLEKSRLLSDRFSAERPKGSFSTLEIQRTEQGDSAMYLCASTELAIEQFFGPGTRLTVL.

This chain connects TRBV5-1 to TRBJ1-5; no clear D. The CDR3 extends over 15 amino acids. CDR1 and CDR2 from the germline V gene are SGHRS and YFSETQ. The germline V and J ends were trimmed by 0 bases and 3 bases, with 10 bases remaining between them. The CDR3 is CASSLDPGNNQPQHF. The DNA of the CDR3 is TGCGCCAGCAGCTTGGATCCGGGGAACAATCAGCCCCAGCATTTT.

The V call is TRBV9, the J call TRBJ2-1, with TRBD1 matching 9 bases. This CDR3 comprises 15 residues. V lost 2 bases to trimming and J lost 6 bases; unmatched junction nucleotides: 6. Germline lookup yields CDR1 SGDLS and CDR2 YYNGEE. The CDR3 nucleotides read TGTGCCAGCAGCGTGGGACAGGGCAGGATCAATGAGCAGTTCTTC. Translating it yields CASSVGQGRINEQFF. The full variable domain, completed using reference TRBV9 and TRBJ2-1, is DSGVTQTPKHLITATGQRVTLRCSPRSGDLSVYWYQQSLDQGLQFLIQYYNGEERAKGNILERFSAQQFPDLHSELNLSSLELGDSALYFCASSVGQGRINEQFFGPGTRLTVL.

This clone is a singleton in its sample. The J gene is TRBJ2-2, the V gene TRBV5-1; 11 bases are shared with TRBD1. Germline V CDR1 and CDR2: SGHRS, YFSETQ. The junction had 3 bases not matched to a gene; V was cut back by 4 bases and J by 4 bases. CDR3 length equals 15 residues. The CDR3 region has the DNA TGCGCCAGCAGCGGGACAGGGGGAGGCACCGGGGAGCTGTTTTTT. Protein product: CASSGTGGGTGELFF.

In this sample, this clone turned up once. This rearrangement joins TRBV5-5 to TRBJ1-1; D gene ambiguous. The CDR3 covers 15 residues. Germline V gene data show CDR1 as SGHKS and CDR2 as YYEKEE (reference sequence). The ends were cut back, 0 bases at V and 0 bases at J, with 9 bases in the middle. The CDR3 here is CASSLAVVMNTEAFF. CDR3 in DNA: TGTGCCAGCAGCTTGGCGGTAGTAATGAACACTGAAGCTTTCTTT. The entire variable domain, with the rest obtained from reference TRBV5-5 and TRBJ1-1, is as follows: DAGVTQSPTHLIKTRGQQVTLRCSPISGHKSVSWYQQVLGQGPQFIFQYYEKEERGRGNFPDRFSARQFPNYSSELNVNALLLGDSALYLCASSLAVVMNTEAFFGQGTRLTVV.

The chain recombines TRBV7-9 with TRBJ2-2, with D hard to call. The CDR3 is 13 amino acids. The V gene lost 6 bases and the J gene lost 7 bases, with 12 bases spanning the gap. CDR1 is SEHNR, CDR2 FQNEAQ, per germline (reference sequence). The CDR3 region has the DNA TGTGCCAGCAGTCGAGATTCTAACGGGGAGCTGTTTTTT. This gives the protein CASSRDSNGELFF.

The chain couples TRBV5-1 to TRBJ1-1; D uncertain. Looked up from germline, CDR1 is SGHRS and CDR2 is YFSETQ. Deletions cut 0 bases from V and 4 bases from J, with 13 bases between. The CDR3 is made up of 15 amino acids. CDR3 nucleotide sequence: TGCGCCAGCAGCTTGGCCATGGGAGGATTCACTGAAGCTTTCTTT. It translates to CASSLAMGGFTEAFF.

The CDR3 bases are TGTGCCAGCAGCTTCTCAGGCGGGGGGTTCTACGAGCAGTACTTC. Protein product: CASSFSGGGFYEQYF. V is TRBV5-6 and J is TRBJ2-7; TRBD2 aligns across 8 bases. This CDR3 comprises 15 residues. Trimming cost V 2 bases and J 3 bases; bases outside gene matches: 7. Germline lookup yields CDR1 SGHDT and CDR2 YYEEEE.